This TCR beta chain was profiled in a study of CXCR3-negative and CXCR3-positive naive CD8 T cells. About the research overall: Collectively, the libraries yielded 130 million or so TRB reads in total, at about 1.5 +/- 0.3 million per library. Points from the study as a whole: In CXCR3-positive naive cells, the TRB CDR3s were more hydrophobic than in CXCR3-negative naive cells.

Each TRB cDNA library was prepared by 5' RACE (with UMI labels). No DNA is given; TCRdb re-called the 5' RACE reads and lists each CDR3 protein once. With 60,000 to 65,000 distinct CDR3 sequences in the sample, the ten largest clones hold around 5%. This CDR3 has 13 residues. In germline, CDR1 is SQVTM, CDR2 ANQGSEA. To note about this clonotype: Its antigen is currently unknown.

This clonotype was obtained from a human donor in good health. Some clones in this sample may be carry-over from other donors' samples. The chain couples TRBV29-1 to TRBJ2-1; checking the TCRdb D call of TRBD1 is not possible without DNA. Sequencing input: naive CXCR3+ CD8+ T cells from blood. Subset indicated: CD45RO-CCR7+CD27+CD95- naive CD8+ T cells expressing CXCR3 (TNR3+). CDR3 loop: CSVDRTDYNEQFF.